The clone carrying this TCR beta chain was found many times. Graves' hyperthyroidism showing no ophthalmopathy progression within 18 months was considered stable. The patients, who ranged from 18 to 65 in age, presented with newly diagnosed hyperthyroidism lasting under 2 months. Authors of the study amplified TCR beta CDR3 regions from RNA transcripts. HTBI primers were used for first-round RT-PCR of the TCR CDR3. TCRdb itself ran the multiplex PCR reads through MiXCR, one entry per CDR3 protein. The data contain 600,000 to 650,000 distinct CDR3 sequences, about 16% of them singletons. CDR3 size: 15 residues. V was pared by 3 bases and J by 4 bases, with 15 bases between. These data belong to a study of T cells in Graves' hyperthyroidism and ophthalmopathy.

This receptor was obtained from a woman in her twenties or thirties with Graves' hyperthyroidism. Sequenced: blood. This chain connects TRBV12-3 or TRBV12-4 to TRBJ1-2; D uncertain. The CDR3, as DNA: TGTGCCAGCAGTTTTGTCCCCAGAGGTCCCTATGGCTACACCTTC. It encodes CASSFVPRGPYGYTF.